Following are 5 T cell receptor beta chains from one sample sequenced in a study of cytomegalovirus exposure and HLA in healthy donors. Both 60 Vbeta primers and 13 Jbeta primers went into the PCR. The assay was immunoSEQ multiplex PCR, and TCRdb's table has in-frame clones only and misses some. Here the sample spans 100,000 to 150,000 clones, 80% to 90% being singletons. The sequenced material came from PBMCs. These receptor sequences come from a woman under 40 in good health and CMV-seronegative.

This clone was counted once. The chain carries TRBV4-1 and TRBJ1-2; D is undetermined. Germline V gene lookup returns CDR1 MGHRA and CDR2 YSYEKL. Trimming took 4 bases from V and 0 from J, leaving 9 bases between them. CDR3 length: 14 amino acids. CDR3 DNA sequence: TGCGCCAGCAGCCCGACACAAACTAACTATGGCTACACCTTC. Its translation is CASSPTQTNYGYTF.

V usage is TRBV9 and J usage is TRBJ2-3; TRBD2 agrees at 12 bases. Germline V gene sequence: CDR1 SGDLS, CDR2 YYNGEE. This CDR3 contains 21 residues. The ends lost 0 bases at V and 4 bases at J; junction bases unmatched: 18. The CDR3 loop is CASSVATGRFQLAGGADTQYF. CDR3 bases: TGTGCCAGCAGCGTAGCGACAGGCCGATTCCAACTAGCGGGGGGAGCAGATACGCAGTATTTT.

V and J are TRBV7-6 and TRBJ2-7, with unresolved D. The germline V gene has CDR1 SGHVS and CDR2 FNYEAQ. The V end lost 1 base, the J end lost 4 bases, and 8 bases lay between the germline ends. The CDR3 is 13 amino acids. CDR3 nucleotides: TGTGCCAGCAGCTTAGAAGGCGGATACGAGCAGTACTTC. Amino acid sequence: CASSLEGGYEQYF.

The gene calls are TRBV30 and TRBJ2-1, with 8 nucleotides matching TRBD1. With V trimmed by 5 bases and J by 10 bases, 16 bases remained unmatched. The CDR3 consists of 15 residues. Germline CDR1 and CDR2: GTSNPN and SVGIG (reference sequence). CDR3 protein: CAWALGQVSTGEQFF. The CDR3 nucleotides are TGTGCCTGGGCTTTGGGACAGGTGTCTACAGGGGAGCAGTTCTTC.

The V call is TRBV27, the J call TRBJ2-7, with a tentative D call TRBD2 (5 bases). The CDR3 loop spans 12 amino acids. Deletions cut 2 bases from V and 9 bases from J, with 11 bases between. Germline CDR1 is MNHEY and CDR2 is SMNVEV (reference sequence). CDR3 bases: TGTGCCAGCAGTTTAAATAGAGGGAGGCAGTACTTC. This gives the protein CASSLNRGRQYF.